One T cell receptor (beta chain) is described in this entry. Its matching antigen is unknown. Trimming removed 1 base from V and 1 base from J, with 10 bases in between. Germline V gene sequence: CDR1 SEHNR, CDR2 FQNEAQ (reference sequence). This CDR3 spans 15 amino acids. From the 5' RACE reads, TCRdb called clonotypes with MiXCR, one entry per CDR3 protein. The table lists 460,000 or so distinct CDR3 sequences, over 12% of them singletons, with about 0.53% in the top ten. The sample is drawn from a study of identical twins. Findings and caveats of the study: Alpha sequences out of frame and shared by twins had excess low generation probability.

These data were also filed under a second study, of yellow fever vaccine responses in identical twins.

The V and J genes are TRBV7-9 and TRBJ2-5; D is perhaps TRBD2 (5 bases). The source material was CD4+ T cells sorted from blood. The sequence came from a woman aged 18-29 years in good health. The CDR3 reads CASSLGRGFQETQYF. The CDR3 nucleotides read TGTGCCAGCAGCTTAGGACGGGGTTTCCAAGAGACCCAGTACTTC.